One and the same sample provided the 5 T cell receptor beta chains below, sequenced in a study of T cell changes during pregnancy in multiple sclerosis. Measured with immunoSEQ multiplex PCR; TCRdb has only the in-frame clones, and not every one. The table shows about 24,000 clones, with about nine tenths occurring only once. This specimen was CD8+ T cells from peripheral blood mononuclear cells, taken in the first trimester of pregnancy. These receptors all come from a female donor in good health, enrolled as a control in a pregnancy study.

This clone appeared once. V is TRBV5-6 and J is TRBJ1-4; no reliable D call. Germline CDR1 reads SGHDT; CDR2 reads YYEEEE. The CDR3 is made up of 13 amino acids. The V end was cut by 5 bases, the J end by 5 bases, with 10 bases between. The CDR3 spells CASSPLLNEKLFF. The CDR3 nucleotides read TGTGCCAGCAGTCCACTTCTCAATGAAAAACTGTTTTTT. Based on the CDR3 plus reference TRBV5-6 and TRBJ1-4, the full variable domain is DAGVTQSPTHLIKTRGQQVTLRCSPKSGHDTVSWYQQALGQGPQFIFQYYEEEERQRGNFPDRFSGHQFPNYSSELNVNALLLGDSALYLCASSPLLNEKLFFGSGTQLSVL.

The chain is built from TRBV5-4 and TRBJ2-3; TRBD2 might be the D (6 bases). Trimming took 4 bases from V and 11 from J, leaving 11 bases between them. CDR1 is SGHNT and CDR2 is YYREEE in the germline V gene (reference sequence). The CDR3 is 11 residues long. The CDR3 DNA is TGTGCCAGCAGCCTAGGGACTCAGCAGTATTTT. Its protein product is CASSLGTQQYF.

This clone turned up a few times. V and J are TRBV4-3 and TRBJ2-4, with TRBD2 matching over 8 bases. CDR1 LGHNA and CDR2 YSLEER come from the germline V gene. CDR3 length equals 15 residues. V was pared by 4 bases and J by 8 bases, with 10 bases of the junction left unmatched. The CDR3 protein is CASSPRGGVRDIQYF. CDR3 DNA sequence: TGCGCCAGCAGCCCCCGGGGGGGGGTCCGGGACATTCAGTACTTC.

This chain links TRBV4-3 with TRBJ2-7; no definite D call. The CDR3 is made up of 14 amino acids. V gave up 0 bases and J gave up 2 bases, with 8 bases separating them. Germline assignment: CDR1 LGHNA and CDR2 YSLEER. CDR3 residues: CASSQDWQAYEQYF. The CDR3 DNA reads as TGCGCCAGCAGCCAAGATTGGCAGGCCTACGAGCAGTACTTC.

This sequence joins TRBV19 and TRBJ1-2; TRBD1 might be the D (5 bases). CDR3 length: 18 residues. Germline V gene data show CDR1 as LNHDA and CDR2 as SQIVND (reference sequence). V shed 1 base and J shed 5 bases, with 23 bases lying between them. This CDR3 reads CASSIGFLQVRAFYGYTF. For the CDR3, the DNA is TGTGCCAGTAGTATAGGCTTTTTACAGGTCCGAGCCTTTTATGGCTACACCTTC. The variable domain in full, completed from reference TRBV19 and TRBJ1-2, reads DGGITQSPKYLFRKEGQNVTLSCEQNLNHDAMYWYRQDPGQGLRLIYYSQIVNDFQKGDIAEGYSVSREKKESFPLTVTSAQKNPTAFYLCASSIGFLQVRAFYGYTFGSGTRLTVV.